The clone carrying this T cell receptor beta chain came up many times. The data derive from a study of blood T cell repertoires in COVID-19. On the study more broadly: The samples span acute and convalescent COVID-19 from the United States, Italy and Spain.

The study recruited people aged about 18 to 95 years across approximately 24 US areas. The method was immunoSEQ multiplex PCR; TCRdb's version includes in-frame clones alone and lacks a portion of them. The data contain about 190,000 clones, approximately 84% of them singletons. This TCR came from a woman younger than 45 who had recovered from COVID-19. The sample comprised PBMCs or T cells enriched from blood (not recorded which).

CDR3 nucleotide sequence: TGTGCCAGCGGGTACAGGGGAGAGACCCAGTACTTC. Translating it yields CASGYRGETQYF. This sequence joins TRBV11-2 and TRBJ2-5; 7 bases fit TRBD1. CDR3 length equals 12 residues. The trim removed 8 bases at V and 4 bases at J, leaving 4 bases unmatched. Germline V gene sequence: CDR1 SGHAT, CDR2 FQNNGV. Full variable domain (rest looked up from reference TRBV11-2 and TRBJ2-5): EAGVAQSPRYKIIEKRQSVAFWCNPISGHATLYWYQQILGQGPKLLIQFQNNGVVDDSQLPKDRFSAERLKGVDSTLKIQPAKLEDSAVYLCASGYRGETQYFGPGTRLLVL.